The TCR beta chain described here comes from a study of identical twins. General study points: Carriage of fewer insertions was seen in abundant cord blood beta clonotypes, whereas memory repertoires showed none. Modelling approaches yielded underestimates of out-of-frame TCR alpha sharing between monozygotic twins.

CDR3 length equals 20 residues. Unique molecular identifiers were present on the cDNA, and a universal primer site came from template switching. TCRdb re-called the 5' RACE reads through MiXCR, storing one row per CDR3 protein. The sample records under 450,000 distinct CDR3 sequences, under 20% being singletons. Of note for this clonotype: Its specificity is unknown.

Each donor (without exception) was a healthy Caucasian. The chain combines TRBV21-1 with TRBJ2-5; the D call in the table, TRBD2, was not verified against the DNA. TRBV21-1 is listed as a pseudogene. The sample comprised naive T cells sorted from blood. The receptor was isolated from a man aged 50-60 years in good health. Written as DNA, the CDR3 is TGTGCCAGCAGCAAAGGGCGACTAGCGCTAAAGCCCCGACCCCAAGAGACCCAGTACTTC. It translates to CASSKGRLALKPRPQETQYF.